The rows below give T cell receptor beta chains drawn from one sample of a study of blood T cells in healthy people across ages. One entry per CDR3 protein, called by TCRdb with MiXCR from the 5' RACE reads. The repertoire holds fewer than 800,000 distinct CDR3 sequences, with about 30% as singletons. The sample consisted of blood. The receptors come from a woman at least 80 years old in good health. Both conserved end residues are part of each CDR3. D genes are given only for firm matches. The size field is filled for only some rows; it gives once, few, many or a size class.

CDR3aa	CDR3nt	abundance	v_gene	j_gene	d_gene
CASSLEGIHTYEQYF	TGTGCCAGCAGCTTAGAAGGGATACACACCTACGAGCAGTACTTC	.	TRBV7-2	TRBJ2-7	.
CASSQASGDQETQYF	TGTGCCAGCAGCCAAGCTAGCGGGGACCAAGAGACCCAGTACTTC	once	TRBV4-2	TRBJ2-5	TRBD2
CASSQGVAGGYEQYF	TGCGCCAGCAGCCAAGGAGTGGCAGGGGGCTACGAGCAGTACTTC	few	TRBV4-1	TRBJ2-7	TRBD1
CASSQRGGQGLHSNQPQHF	TGTGCCAGCAGTCAGAGGGGGGGGCAGGGACTCCATAGCAATCAGCCCCAGCATTTT	.	TRBV6-1	TRBJ1-5	.
CASSQNRETQYF	TGTGCCAGCTCACAGAATAGAGAGACCCAGTACTTC	few	TRBV18	TRBJ2-5	.
CASSQGSQGTGEQYF	TGTGCCAGCAGCCAGGGCAGTCAGGGGACGGGCGAGCAGTACTTC	many	TRBV4-2	TRBJ2-7	.
CAISERGRYEQYF	TGTGCCATCAGTGAGCGGGGAAGATACGAGCAGTACTTC	few	TRBV10-3	TRBJ2-7	.
CSASPIDREYYGYTF	TGCAGTGCTAGCCCCATCGACCGAGAATACTATGGCTACACCTTC	.	TRBV20-1	TRBJ1-2	.
CASSSPSTSGMGNPQYF	TGTGCCAGCAGTTCCCCCTCGACTAGCGGGATGGGTAATCCACAGTATTTT	.	TRBV27	TRBJ2-3	TRBD2
CSARPGETQYF	TGCAGTGCTAGACCTGGGGAGACCCAGTACTTC	many	TRBV20-1	TRBJ2-5	.
CASSPAGRSGADTRYF	TGTGCCAGCAGTCCCGCGGGGAGGTCCGGCGCAGATACGCGGTATTTT	.	TRBV28	TRBJ2-3	.
CASREDRSNTEAFF	TGTGCCAGCAGAGAAGACAGATCGAACACTGAAGCTTTCTTT	.	TRBV28	TRBJ1-1	.
CASSSGTSGSSFQETQYF	TGTGCCAGCAGCTCCGGGACTAGCGGGTCAAGCTTCCAAGAGACCCAGTACTTC	many	TRBV7-6	TRBJ2-5	TRBD2
CASSRSGVGYEQYF	TGTGCCAGCAGCCGGTCGGGTGTTGGTTACGAGCAGTACTTC	many	TRBV11-2	TRBJ2-7	.
CARSLEAALYGYTF	TGTGCCCGCAGCTTAGAGGCGGCACTCTATGGCTACACCTTC	.	TRBV7-9	TRBJ1-2	.
CASSGVMGQPQHF	TGTGCCAGCAGTGGGGTGATGGGGCAGCCCCAGCATTTT	.	TRBV6-1	TRBJ1-5	.
CASSLGGRADVQYF	TGTGCCAGCAGTTTAGGTGGGAGAGCAGATGTGCAGTATTTT	.	TRBV12-3/TRBV12-4	TRBJ2-3	.
CASSQRRGADTQYF	TGTGCCAGCAGCCAAAGGAGGGGGGCAGATACGCAGTATTTT	.	TRBV14	TRBJ2-3	.
CAIRWDRGNSPLHF	TGTGCCATCAGGTGGGACAGGGGTAATTCACCCCTCCACTTT	.	TRBV10-3	TRBJ1-6	TRBD1
CAGSPIGNRAGYTF	TGTGCCGGCAGTCCAATAGGGAACAGGGCGGGCTACACCTTC	few	TRBV12-3/TRBV12-4	TRBJ1-2	.
CASSQNPRTQETQYF	TGTGCCAGCAGCCAAAACCCCAGGACCCAAGAGACCCAGTACTTC	many	TRBV3-1	TRBJ2-5	.
CASSRSRRGTYNEQFF	TGTGCCAGCAGTCGCTCTAGACGCGGGACCTACAATGAGCAGTTCTTC	many	TRBV7-2	TRBJ2-1	.
CASSPAPFYGYTF	TGTGCCAGCAGCCCCGCACCTTTCTATGGCTACACCTTC	.	TRBV5-6	TRBJ1-2	.
CSAREAISNQPQHF	TGCAGTGCTAGAGAGGCCATCAGCAATCAGCCCCAGCATTTT	many	TRBV20-1	TRBJ1-5	.
CASSYPGRGSAGYTF	TGTGCCAGCAGTTACCCGGGACGCGGATCGGCTGGCTACACCTTC	many	TRBV6-2/TRBV6-3	TRBJ1-2	.
CASSGHGVETQYF	TGTGCCAGCAGCGGACATGGGGTGGAGACCCAGTACTTC	.	TRBV12-3/TRBV12-4	TRBJ2-5	.
CASRYRAANYGYTF	TGTGCCAGCAGATACAGGGCTGCTAACTATGGCTACACCTTC	many	TRBV12-3/TRBV12-4	TRBJ1-2	.
CASSQGGTGGTEAFF	TGTGCCAGCAGCCAAGGGGGGACAGGGGGCACTGAAGCTTTCTTT	many	TRBV3-1	TRBJ1-1	TRBD1
CASSLGTGSAFF	TGTGCCAGCTCACTCGGGACAGGGTCGGCTTTCTTT	many	TRBV18	TRBJ1-1	TRBD1
CASSHRLSGIDEKLFF	TGTGCCAGCAGCCACCGATTATCGGGGATAGATGAAAAACTGTTTTTT	few	TRBV3-1	TRBJ1-4	.
CASSYSVGDQETQYF	TGTGCCAGCAGTTACTCGGTGGGTGACCAAGAGACCCAGTACTTC	many	TRBV6-5	TRBJ2-5	.
CASSLGGQSYNEQFF	TGCGCCAGCAGCTTGGGGGGACAGTCCTACAATGAGCAGTTCTTC	few	TRBV5-1	TRBJ2-1	TRBD1
CASNILGTGSYEQYF	TGTGCCAGCAACATCCTCGGGACTGGCTCCTACGAGCAGTACTTC	many	TRBV7-2	TRBJ2-7	.
CASSQDGLSYNEQFF	TGCGCCAGCAGCCAAGATGGACTATCCTACAATGAGCAGTTCTTC	many	TRBV4-1	TRBJ2-1	.
CASGSSAGALTDTQYF	TGTGCTAGTGGTTCTTCAGCGGGGGCGCTGACAGATACGCAGTATTTT	many	TRBV12-5	TRBJ2-3	TRBD2
CASINPGTLRTDTQYF	TGTGCCAGCATTAATCCCGGGACCCTACGCACAGATACGCAGTATTTT	many	TRBV6-1	TRBJ2-3	.
CASTPYGRQGSEQYF	TGTGCCAGCACCCCATATGGGAGACAGGGCTCCGAGCAGTACTTC	many	TRBV27	TRBJ2-7	TRBD1
CASSLAGAKKEGELFF	TGCGCCAGCAGCTTGGCCGGGGCTAAGAAGGAAGGGGAGCTGTTTTTT	.	TRBV5-1	TRBJ2-2	.
CASSLKLAGGSTYNEQFF	TGTGCCAGCAGCTTAAAACTAGCGGGGGGGTCCACCTACAATGAGCAGTTCTTC	many	TRBV7-8	TRBJ2-1	TRBD2
CSARAWGGDSGYTF	TGCAGTGCTAGGGCTTGGGGCGGTGATAGTGGCTACACCTTC	many	TRBV20-1	TRBJ1-2	.
CASSYGGRQGRWPQHF	TGTGCCAGCAGTTACGGTGGGAGACAGGGCCGATGGCCCCAGCATTTT	many	TRBV6-5	TRBJ1-5	TRBD1